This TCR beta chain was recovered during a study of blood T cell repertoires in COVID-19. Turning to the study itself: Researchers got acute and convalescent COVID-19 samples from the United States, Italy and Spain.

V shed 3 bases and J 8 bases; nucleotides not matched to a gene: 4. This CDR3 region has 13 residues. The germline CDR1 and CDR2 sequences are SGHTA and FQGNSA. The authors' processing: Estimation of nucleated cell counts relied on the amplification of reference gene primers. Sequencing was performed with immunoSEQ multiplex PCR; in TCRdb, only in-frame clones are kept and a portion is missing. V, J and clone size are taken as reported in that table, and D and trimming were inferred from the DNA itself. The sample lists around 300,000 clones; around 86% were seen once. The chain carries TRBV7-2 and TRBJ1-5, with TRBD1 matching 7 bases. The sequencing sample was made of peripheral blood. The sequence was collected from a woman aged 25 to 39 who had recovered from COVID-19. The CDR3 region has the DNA TGTGCCAGCAGCTTGGAAGACAGGGAGCCCCAGCATTTT. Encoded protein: CASSLEDREPQHF.